This T cell receptor beta chain was profiled in a study of blood T cell repertoires in COVID-19 (dated by TCRdb to about 2020). Regarding the research as a whole: Samples covering the acute and convalescent phases of COVID-19 were provided by collaborators in the United States, Italy and Spain. The material from the prospective study consisted of cDNA or gDNA derived from T cells, B-cell-depleted T cells, or PBMCs. Deeply sampled blood TCRbeta repertoires from subjects exposed to, actively infected with, or recovered from COVID-19 were included in the dataset. A freely available public database, intended as a resource for researchers studying the immune response to SARS-CoV-2, is where the repertoires were released. Samples came from the ongoing ImmuneRACE study (first 160 participants) plus 1,254 subjects from 6 global collaborators. A de-identified subject ID, COVID-19 status, age in years and sex were almost always included in the sample metadata. HLA class I and class II types, where available, came from metadata supplied by the sample provider rather than from assay-based typing. Results and caveats for the whole study, not just this receptor: How much clinical and demographic metadata was included differed by source and by participant, and the metadata was provided uncurated.

The immunoSEQ Assay, a bias-controlled multiplex PCR, was used to amplify TCRbeta CDR3 regions from genomic DNA. The original pipeline was this. The number of nucleated cells in each sample was estimated by amplification of reference gene primers within the assay. Sequence reads were collapsed and filtered to measure the absolute abundance of every unique TCRbeta CDR3 rearrangement. Productive Simpson clonality was computed per sample as the square root of Simpson's diversity index over productive rearrangements. The source is immuneACCESS, and TCRdb retained only in-frame sequences with V and J called. Part of the clones is not carried over; for the studies checked, unresolved V genes explain less than half of this, and the remainder is unexplained. D and trimming were read from the DNA, whereas the V and J calls and clone size are those reported in that table. The sample table contains 400,000 to 550,000 clones; only one count was recorded for 87% of them. Of the sample, around 1.8% falls within the top ten clones.

Participants in the prospective study were enrolled through a virtual design, were aged roughly 18 to 95 years, and lived in roughly 24 United States geographic areas. In the prospective study, cohorts were assigned on the basis of participant-reported clinical history obtained from a screening survey and a study questionnaire. In the prospective study, whole blood, serum and a nasopharyngeal or oropharyngeal swab were collected from each participant by mobile phlebotomists. Additional blood draws and questionnaires over an approximately two-month period could optionally be provided by prospective study participants. Before DNA extraction, prospective study blood samples were shipped either frozen or at room temperature. Note on this clone: The specificity of this receptor is unknown. Per-base qualities were not stored, and no clone one base away is much larger.

The sequence was obtained from a woman aged 18-35 years with acute COVID-19. Sequenced: PBMCs or T cells enriched from blood (not recorded which).

The CDR3 reads as follows: CASSLAGQTLGFWQYF. The DNA is TGTGCCAGCAGCTTGGCTGGACAAACCCTCGGGTTCTGGCAGTACTTC. The chain couples TRBV5-6 to TRBJ2-7; 5 matching bases give a weak D call of TRBD1. CDR1 and CDR2 were assigned from the germline V gene as SGHDT and YYEEEE. V lost 0 bases and J lost 9 bases; the stretch between them is 22 bases long. Measured from the cysteine to the phenylalanine, the CDR3 is 16 residues long. Left in the record is the CDR3 DNA by itself, 48 bases read in frame from the first base. Reference TRBV5-6 and TRBJ2-7 proteins supply the regions before and after the CDR3; the full variable domain is: DAGVTQSPTHLIKTRGQQVTLRCSPKSGHDTVSWYQQALGQGPQFIFQYYEEEERQRGNFPDRFSGHQFPNYSSELNVNALLLGDSALYLCASSLAGQTLGFWQYFGPGTRLTVT.